The entry below gives a single TCR beta chain sequence along with its context. Source study methods: Using reference gene primer amplification, nucleated cell counts were estimated. The table came from immunoSEQ multiplex PCR; TCRdb's copy has only in-frame clones and leaves some out. That table supplies the V and J calls and clone size; D and trimming were determined from the DNA. The sample lists roughly 140,000 clones, approximately 88% occurring once. This sample is part of a study of blood T cell repertoires in COVID-19. About the study: Donors in the United States, Italy and Spain gave samples during acute or convalescent COVID-19. Sources were T cells, B-cell-depleted T cells, or PBMCs; the material itself was cDNA or gDNA.

The sequence derives from a woman in her twenties or thirties with acute COVID-19. The sample was PBMCs or T cells enriched from blood (not recorded which).

The CDR3 DNA reads as TGTGCCACCAGCAGAGATCGGACAGGGGGGTACCACGAGCAGTACTTC. Amino acids: CATSRDRTGGYHEQYF. The gene calls are TRBV15 and TRBJ2-7, with 10 bases fitting TRBD1. Unmatched junction bases numbered 7, after V lost 0 bases and J lost 5 bases. Germline CDR1 reads LNHNV; CDR2 reads YYDKDF (reference sequence). The CDR3 consists of 16 residues.